What follows are 32 T cell receptor beta chains derived from one specimen sequenced in a study of CD8+CD57+ T cells in acquired aplastic anemia. Genomic DNA acted as the template from which TCR beta VDJ combination and CDR3 sequence profiling were carried out. TCRdb independently ran MiXCR on the reads; one entry per CDR3 protein. The sample shows 350,000 to 450,000 distinct CDR3 sequences, about 70% of them seen only once. Sample: sorted CD4+, CD8+, or CD8+CD57+ T cells (not recorded which) from PBMCs. The source of these receptors is a human donor in good health, serving as a control.

As concerns this clonotype: Since the CDR3 does not end with the conserved phenylalanine or tryptophan, this likely comes from a read error. This sequence joins TRBV5-1 and TRBJ2-1; D might be TRBD2 (5 bases). This CDR3 has 17 amino acids. CDR1 is SGHRS, CDR2 YFSETQ, per germline. Trimming took 3 bases from V and 1 from J, leaving 17 bases between them. The CDR3 protein is CASSSWVSGRSYNEQFS. The CDR3 DNA follows: TGCGCCAGCAGCTCATGGGTCTCGGGGAGATCCTACAATGAGCAGTTCTCC.

Here the CDR3 DNA reads TGTGCCAGCAGCTTAAACGGCGGTGGAGAGACCCAGTACTTC. Its protein product is CASSLNGGGETQYF. This chain joins TRBV2 and TRBJ2-5, with no clear D. Trimming removed 6 bases at V and 4 bases at J, with 15 bases between. Germline values: CDR1 SNHLY, CDR2 FYNNEI. The length of the CDR3 is 14 residues.

This clonotype was seen a few times. The chain employs TRBV19 and TRBJ2-7; no reliable D call. Germline-derived CDR1 and CDR2 are LNHDA and SQIVND (reference sequence). This CDR3 has 14 residues. Trimming cost V 7 bases and J 3 bases, with 16 bases left between them. The CDR3 bases are TGTGCCAGTACCGATTCAGACCGCAGCTACGAGCAGTACTTC. Its translation is CASTDSDRSYEQYF.

This clonotype has ten or more counts. The chain links TRBV19 to TRBJ1-5, with D perhaps TRBD1 (6 bases). CDR3 size: 15 residues. With 7 bases removed from V and 4 bases from J, the gap between germline ends came to 17 bases. Germline V gene data show CDR1 as LNHDA and CDR2 as SQIVND (reference sequence). The chain's CDR3 is CASKDRYRENQPQHF. The CDR3 coding sequence is TGTGCCAGTAAAGACCGATACAGGGAGAATCAGCCCCAGCATTTT. The whole variable domain, remainder taken from reference TRBV19 and TRBJ1-5, is DGGITQSPKYLFRKEGQNVTLSCEQNLNHDAMYWYRQDPGQGLRLIYYSQIVNDFQKGDIAEGYSVSREKKESFPLTVTSAQKNPTAFYLCASKDRYRENQPQHFGDGTRLSIL.

This clonotype was observed a handful of times. The chain is built from TRBV10-3 and TRBJ1-6; 9 bases line up with TRBD1. Unmatched junction bases numbered 0, after V lost 4 bases and J lost 5 bases. CDR3 length: 14 residues. Germline CDR1 reads ENHRY; CDR2 reads SYGVKD. The CDR3 coding sequence is TGTGCCATCAGTGGGGACAGGGATAATTCACCCCTCCACTTT. It is translated as CAISGDRDNSPLHF.

This clonotype was found a few times. In DNA form, the CDR3 reads TGTGCCAGCAGTTTCTCAGGCTACTCGAGCTCTGGCTACACCTTC. Translation gives CASSFSGYSSSGYTF. The rearrangement links TRBV12-3 or TRBV12-4 to TRBJ1-2; no reliable D call. The CDR3 loop spans 15 amino acids. Trimming took off 3 bases at V and 7 bases at J, with 18 bases between the two ends.

As regards this clonotype: The junction does not match germline at one end; this may be a read error. The CDR3 DNA is TGTGCCAGCAGCGCGCTCGGGGCAACATACAATCAGCACTTCTTC. Its translation is CASSALGATYNQHFF. V is TRBV7-8 and J is TRBJ2-1; D possibly matches TRBD1 or TRBD2 (5 bases each). In germline, CDR1 is SGHVS, CDR2 FQNEAQ. The CDR3 has 15 residues. Drawing the rest from reference TRBV7-8 and TRBJ2-1, the complete variable domain is GAGVSQSPRYKVAKRGQDVALRCDPISGHVSLFWYQQALGQGPEFLTYFQNEAQLDKSGLPSDRFFAERPEGSVSTLKIQRTQQEDSAVYLCASSALGATYNQHFFGPGTRLTVL.

This chain connects TRBV7-8 to TRBJ2-2; the D gene could be TRBD1 or TRBD2 (5 bases each). Trimming removed 6 bases at V and 7 bases at J, with 18 bases between. Germline-derived CDR1 and CDR2 are SGHVS and FQNEAQ. The CDR3 runs to 15 residues. The CDR3 loop reads CASSVGTAGNGELFF. CDR3 sequence (DNA): TGTGCCAGCAGTGTAGGGACGGCGGGCAACGGGGAGCTGTTTTTT.

This clonotype was seen more than once but under ten times. This CDR3 is missing its conserved last phenylalanine or tryptophan, likely due to a read error. This chain joins TRBV15 and TRBJ2-7, with unresolved D. CDR1 is LNHNV, CDR2 YYDKDF, per germline (reference sequence). The CDR3 length is 13 residues. The CDR3 protein is CATGRDIGYEQYS. The CDR3, as DNA: TGTGCCACCGGCAGAGATATCGGCTACGAGCAGTACTCC.

J is TRBJ1-5 and V is TRBV20-1; a weak D match, TRBD1 (5 bases). Germline V lookup: CDR1 DFQATT, CDR2 SNEGSKA (reference sequence). The CDR3 sequence is 19 residues long. Trimming shortened V by 6 bases and J by 0 bases, and 27 bases separated the two germline ends. This CDR3 reads CSASTAGTSIPYSNQPQHF. The CDR3 coding sequence is TGCAGTGCCTCCACCGCCGGGACTTCAATTCCTTATAGCAATCAGCCCCAGCATTTT.

Comment on this clonotype: A much more abundant neighbour one base away suggests this may be a read error. As the CDR3 is not closed by the conserved phenylalanine or tryptophan, this likely results from a read error. The gene calls are TRBV3-1 and TRBJ1-5; D is perhaps TRBD1 (6 bases). The CDR3 runs to 14 residues. V shed 0 bases and J shed 9 bases, with 12 bases lying between them. Germline CDR1 LGHDT, CDR2 YNNKEL (reference sequence). The CDR3 DNA is TGTGCCAGCAGCCAAGAGCAGGGGAGCCTGCCCCAGCATTCT. It is translated as CASSQEQGSLPQHS.

The V and J genes are TRBV11-1 and TRBJ1-2; possible D gene TRBD1, 5 bases. The germline gives CDR1 SGHAT, CDR2 FQDESV (reference sequence). The CDR3 covers 17 residues. With 1 base removed from V and 8 bases from J, the gap between germline ends came to 23 bases. DNA for the CDR3: TGTGCCAGCAGCTTAGAGACAGCCGGAAGGGGATATAGCGGCTACACCTTC. The encoded protein is CASSLETAGRGYSGYTF.

This clonotype has just one count. This chain links TRBV5-1 with TRBJ2-5, with 8 bases matching TRBD2. Germline trimming cut 2 bases from V and 5 bases from J; bases unmatched to any gene: 14. This CDR3 spans 17 amino acids. Germline assignment: CDR1 SGHRS and CDR2 YFSETQ. The CDR3 nucleotides read TGCGCCAGCAGCTTCGGGGCCACCGGGGGGGGTCCGGAGACCCAGTACTTC. It translates to CASSFGATGGGPETQYF.

The chain recombines TRBV7-2 with TRBJ2-7; tentative D call: TRBD1 (6 bases). The length of the CDR3 is 13 residues. The germline V gene has CDR1 SGHTA and CDR2 FQGNSA. DNA of the CDR3: TGTGCCAGCAGCGACCAGAACAGGGTGATCGCGAGCGTC. Protein sequence: CASSDQNRVIASV.

This clonotype was counted a single time. The CDR3: CSASRSLQEETQYF. The DNA of the CDR3 is TGCAGTGCTAGTCGTTCGCTGCAAGAGGAGACCCAGTACTTC. J is TRBJ2-5 and V is TRBV20-1; no clear D gene. Trimming took off 3 bases at V and 5 bases at J, with 16 bases between the two ends. This CDR3 region has 14 residues. CDR1 is DFQATT, CDR2 SNEGSKA, per germline (reference sequence).

The V call is TRBV4-2, the J call TRBJ1-6, with D hard to call. CDR3 length: 12 residues. The ends were cut back, 1 base at V and 11 bases at J, with 6 bases in the middle. CDR1 is LGHNA and CDR2 is YNFKEQ in the germline V gene. The CDR3 region is CASSQASAPLHF. In nucleotides, the CDR3 is TGTGCCAGCAGCCAAGCCAGCGCACCCCTCCACTTT.

Remarks on this clonotype: One end of the junction fails to match germline, which may point to a read error. The chain recombines TRBV5-1 with TRBJ1-2; D gene uncertain. The length of the CDR3 is 12 residues. The germline V gene encodes CDR1 SGHRS and CDR2 YFSETQ. The DNA for the CDR3 is TGCGCCAGCAGCGCGGGGAGAGCCACCGGCGACTTC. Translation gives CASSAGRATGDF.

This chain uses TRBV5-1 with TRBJ1-6, with a weak D call TRBD1 (6 bases). The V end lost 4 bases, the J end lost 12 bases, and 17 bases lay between the germline ends. This CDR3 has 14 amino acids. Looked up from germline, CDR1 is SGHRS and CDR2 is YFSETQ. The CDR3 protein is CASSPGADYGPLHF. CDR3 bases: TGCGCCAGCAGCCCGGGGGCAGACTATGGACCCCTCCACTTT.

This clonotype appeared many times. The chain carries TRBV6-5 and TRBJ2-7; perhaps TRBD2 as D (7 bases). CDR1 and CDR2 (germline): MNHEY, SVGAGI. The CDR3 has 16 amino acids. Between the trimmed V and J ends, which lost 6 bases and 2 bases, there was a span of 20 bases. CDR3 in amino acids: CASSRISRGPTYEQYF. CDR3 in DNA: TGTGCCAGCAGCCGCATCTCGCGGGGGCCTACCTACGAGCAGTACTTC.

This chain connects TRBV12-3 or TRBV12-4 to TRBJ2-2; D call uncertain. CDR3 length equals 16 residues. V was clipped by 1 base and J by 7 bases, with 16 bases between them. CDR3 amino acids: CASSLGRPENNGELFF. Written as DNA, the CDR3 is TGTGCCAGCAGTTTAGGCAGGCCAGAAAATAACGGGGAGCTGTTTTTT.

In this sample, this clonotype turned up once. The CDR3 carries no conserved terminal phenylalanine or tryptophan, so it likely arises from a read error. The DNA is omitted, as the CDR3 cannot be located on it reliably, and the CDR3 follows TCRdb's listing. The gene calls are TRBV7-8 and TRBJ1-4; the D call of TRBD1 is as the table states it, not checked on the DNA. CDR1 and CDR2 (germline): SGHVS, FQNEAQ. The CDR3 is 12 amino acids in total, end residues counted. The CDR3 loop is CASSLYSESRVY.

Regarding this clonotype: The junction does not match germline at one end; this may be a read error. This chain connects TRBV18 to TRBJ2-7; 8 bases align to TRBD1. Per germline, CDR1 KGHSH and CDR2 LQKENI. The CDR3 has 14 residues. As DNA, the CDR3 is TGTGCCAGCTCACCAAGACAGGGGCCCTACAATGAGCAGTTC. It yields the protein CASSPRQGPYNEQF.

V usage is TRBV11-3 and J usage is TRBJ1-2; D remains unclear. The CDR3 covers 17 residues. CDR1 SGHNT and CDR2 YENEEA come from the germline V gene. The V end was cut by 5 bases, the J end by 1 base, with 20 bases between. The CDR3 region is CASSQRAFAWGNYGYTF. The CDR3 region has the DNA TGTGCCAGCAGCCAACGGGCTTTCGCTTGGGGTAACTATGGCTACACCTTC.

This chain links TRBV2 with TRBJ1-5; weak D call: TRBD1 (5 bases). The germline V gene has CDR1 SNHLY and CDR2 FYNNEI. V lost 6 bases and J 6 bases, leaving 18 bases between the germline ends. There are 15 residues in the CDR3. The CDR3 DNA reads as TGTGCCAGCAGCTTAAAACAGAGGAGGGGTCAGCCCCAGCATTTT. Translation gives CASSLKQRRGQPQHF.

This rearrangement joins TRBV14 to TRBJ1-4; D gene uncertain. The length of the CDR3 is 15 residues. Germline loops: CDR1 SGHDN, CDR2 FVKESK. V was cut by 1 base and J by 5 bases, with 11 bases left in between. The CDR3 DNA reads TGTGCCAGCAGCCAAGTCCGGGGAGCGAATGAAAAACTGTTTTTT. Protein sequence: CASSQVRGANEKLFF.

This rearrangement joins TRBV9 to TRBJ1-4, with D perhaps TRBD1 (5 bases). Per the germline V gene, CDR1 is SGDLS and CDR2 is YYNGEE. The V end was cut by 0 bases, the J end by 7 bases, with 13 bases between. The CDR3 loop spans 15 amino acids. CDR3 region: CASSVDTGEGEKLFF. CDR3 nucleotide sequence: TGTGCCAGCAGCGTAGATACGGGGGAAGGTGAAAAACTGTTTTTT.

This clonotype was observed many times. The chain links TRBV30 to TRBJ2-5; TRBD2 might be the D (6 bases). V lost 5 bases and J lost 5, with 9 bases in between. Looked up from germline, CDR1 is GTSNPN and CDR2 is SVGIG (reference sequence). This CDR3 spans 11 amino acids. As DNA, the CDR3 is TGTGCCTGGCTAGCGAGGGAGACCCAGTACTTC. It is translated as CAWLARETQYF.

This clonotype was seen at least ten times. This chain connects TRBV7-2 to TRBJ1-2; D is perhaps TRBD1 (5 bases). Trimming stripped 1 base from V and 4 bases from J, with 13 bases between. The CDR3 loop spans 15 amino acids. Germline-derived CDR1 and CDR2 are SGHTA and FQGNSA. This chain's CDR3 is CASSLVQGSGYGYTF. In DNA, the CDR3 is TGTGCCAGCAGCTTAGTTCAGGGTTCAGGCTATGGCTACACCTTC.

CDR3 sequence (DNA): TGTGCCAGCAGCTTAGGATGGGAGAGGAATTCACCCCTCCACTTT. Protein product: CASSLGWERNSPLHF. The chain has TRBV7-6 and TRBJ1-6; no reliable D call. The CDR3 consists of 15 residues. In germline, CDR1 is SGHVS, CDR2 FNYEAQ. V shed 1 base and J shed 7 bases, with 11 bases lying between them.

Of note for this clonotype: Relative to the germline gene, one junction end is altered; a read error may explain this. The chain is built from TRBV12-3 or TRBV12-4 and TRBJ1-6, with D tentatively TRBD1 (5 bases). The CDR3 runs to 14 residues. The CDR3 protein is CASSTHRYYGRTLF. In DNA form, the CDR3 reads TGTGCCAGCAGTACGCACAGGTACTATGGCCGCACCCTCTTT.

This clonotype came up a few times. This chain uses TRBV29-1 with TRBJ2-7; TRBD1 matches at 7 bases. The CDR3 loop spans 13 amino acids. CDR1 is SQVTM, CDR2 ANQGSEA, per germline. V dropped 8 bases and J dropped 2; count of bases not matched to a gene: 9. The CDR3 is CSSRGGPTYEQYF. DNA of the CDR3: TGCAGCTCTAGAGGGGGCCCTACCTACGAGCAGTACTTC.

This clonotype was detected ten times or more. The gene calls are TRBV20-1 and TRBJ2-3; 8 bases agree with TRBD2. Per the germline V gene, CDR1 is DFQATT and CDR2 is SNEGSKA (reference sequence). CDR3 size: 16 residues. V shed 3 bases and J 3 bases; nucleotides not matched to a gene: 11. The CDR3 coding sequence is TGCAGTGCTAGCCTCGGGAGGGGGGGCCAGACAGATACGCAGTATTTT. Protein: CSASLGRGGQTDTQYF.